The rows below give T cell receptor beta chains drawn from one sample of a study of cytomegalovirus exposure and HLA in healthy donors. Profiling relied on immunoSEQ multiplex PCR, and the TCRdb table lists in-frame clones only, not all of them. The table records around 130,000 clones, 70% to 90% of them present only once. The sequenced material came from PBMCs. Receptors originate from a man aged 40-49 years in good health and CMV-seronegative. CDR3s include the opening cysteine and the closing phenylalanine or tryptophan. A D gene is named only where the DNA matches it firmly. Rows give clone size only sometimes, using once, few, many, or a class for an expanded clone.

j_call v_call d_call clone_size cdr3_aa cdr3_nt
TRBJ1-2 TRBV28 TRBD1 . CASSSPSSTGGRGYTF TGTGCCAGCAGTTCTCCCTCTTCCACAGGGGGAAGGGGCTACACCTTC
TRBJ2-7 TRBV27 . few CASSLTALSSYEQYF TGTGCCAGCAGTTTAACTGCACTTAGCTCCTACGAGCAGTACTTC
TRBJ2-5 TRBV9 TRBD2 once CASSVSGREVETQYF TGTGCCAGCAGCGTTAGCGGGAGGGAAGTGGAGACCCAGTACTTC
TRBJ2-5 TRBV28 TRBD2 . CASSWGGQETQYF TGTGCCAGCAGTTGGGGGGGCCAAGAGACCCAGTACTTC
TRBJ2-1 TRBV2 . . CASSEARDNEQFF TGTGCCAGCAGTGAAGCGCGGGACAATGAGCAGTTCTTC
TRBJ2-2 TRBV9 . . CASMERDTGELFF TGTGCCAGCATGGAGAGGGACACCGGGGAGCTGTTTTTT
TRBJ1-5 TRBV10-3 . . CAIKGEGWQPQHF TGTGCCATCAAGGGAGAGGGTTGGCAGCCCCAGCATTTT
TRBJ1-3 TRBV9 TRBD1 . CASSPRDRVSGNTIYF TGTGCCAGCAGCCCCCGGGACAGAGTCTCTGGAAACACCATATATTTT
TRBJ2-1 TRBV7-2 . . CASSSGIIEQFF TGTGCCAGCAGCTCCGGGATTATTGAGCAGTTCTTC
TRBJ2-7 TRBV21-1 . . CASCYGTSRPYEQYF TGTGCCAGCTGTTACGGGACTAGCAGACCTTACGAGCAGTACTTC
TRBJ1-1 TRBV6-5 TRBD1 . CASSSGTGSEAFF TGTGCCAGCAGCTCCGGGACAGGGTCTGAAGCTTTCTTT
TRBJ1-1 TRBV2 TRBD1 . CASSRTGVNTEAFF TGTGCCAGCAGCCGGACAGGGGTGAACACTGAAGCTTTCTTT
TRBJ2-2 TRBV7-9 . few CASSRDSTGELFF TGTGCCAGCAGCCGTGACAGCACCGGGGAGCTGTTTTTT
TRBJ2-1 TRBV27 TRBD2 . CASSLSKGLAAAGFIPFEQFF TGTGCCAGCAGTTTATCCAAGGGACTAGCGGCTGCAGGCTTCATTCCTTTTGAGCAGTTCTTC
TRBJ1-6 TRBV7-2 . . CASSLSGFSPLHF TGTGCCAGCAGCTTATCGGGGTTTTCACCCCTCCACTTT
TRBJ1-1 TRBV7-9 . . CASSYQGSEAFF TGTGCCAGCAGCTATCAGGGTTCTGAAGCTTTCTTT
TRBJ1-2 TRBV5-8 TRBD1 . CASSAGQPHGGYTF TGTGCCAGCAGCGCGGGACAGCCCCACGGCGGCTACACCTTC
TRBJ2-7 TRBV5-6 . . CASSSLGRAEQYF TGTGCCAGCAGCTCCCTGGGCAGGGCCGAGCAGTACTTC
TRBJ2-3 TRBV6-6 . . CASSISTYTDTQYF TGTGCCAGCAGTATTAGCACCTACACAGATACGCAGTATTTT
TRBJ2-3 TRBV7-2 . . CASSAWGGGTDTQYF TGTGCCAGCAGCGCATGGGGGGGCGGCACAGATACGCAGTATTTT
TRBJ1-2 TRBV4-3 TRBD1 . CASSLDRGSYGYTF TGCGCCAGCAGCTTAGACAGGGGGTCATATGGCTACACCTTC
TRBJ2-2 TRBV6-6 TRBD2 once CASGLAFTGELFF TGTGCCAGCGGACTAGCGTTTACCGGGGAGCTGTTTTTT
TRBJ1-2 TRBV27 TRBD1 . CASSFFTGEGYTF TGTGCCAGCAGTTTTTTCACAGGGGAGGGCTACACCTTC
TRBJ1-6 TRBV10-3 . . CATKEAAAGNSPLHF TGTGCCACCAAAGAGGCAGCGGCCGGGAATTCACCCCTCCACTTT
TRBJ1-1 TRBV9 TRBD1 few CASSAGTGEAFF TGTGCCAGCAGCGCCGGGACAGGTGAAGCTTTCTTT
TRBJ2-1 TRBV18 . . CASSPPPRPAWGDEQFF TGTGCCAGCTCACCACCCCCCCGGCCCGCCTGGGGCGATGAGCAGTTCTTC
TRBJ2-3 TRBV28 . . CASSLVQVDTQYF TGTGCCAGCAGTCTCGTGCAGGTAGATACGCAGTATTTT
TRBJ2-7 TRBV11-1 . . CASSYAGIHEQYF TGTGCCAGCAGCTATGCAGGGATCCACGAGCAGTACTTC
TRBJ1-4 TRBV6-6 . once CASSDAGINEKLFF TGTGCCAGCAGTGACGCAGGGATTAATGAAAAACTGTTTTTT
TRBJ2-2 TRBV6-5 TRBD1 . CASRPQGVRGELFF TGTGCCAGCAGGCCACAGGGGGTGCGGGGGGAGCTGTTTTTT
TRBJ1-6 TRBV9 TRBD1 . CASSVGQGLGSPLHF TGTGCCAGCAGCGTGGGACAGGGGTTGGGTTCACCCCTCCACTTT
TRBJ1-1 TRBV5-1 . . CASSLHQNTEAFF TGCGCCAGCAGCTTGCATCAGAACACTGAAGCTTTCTTT
TRBJ1-2 TRBV6-1 . few CASSPGWGDGYTF TGTGCCAGCAGTCCGGGGTGGGGAGATGGCTACACCTTC
TRBJ1-1 TRBV28 . . CASSFGHLEAFF TGTGCCAGCAGTTTTGGACACCTTGAAGCTTTCTTT
TRBJ1-2 TRBV5-6 . . CASTKDRDYGYTF TGTGCCAGCACCAAGGACAGAGACTATGGCTACACCTTC
TRBJ1-1 TRBV4-3 . . CASSPRLGGAFF TGCGCCAGCAGCCCGAGATTGGGAGGGGCTTTCTTT
TRBJ1-1 TRBV7-6 . . CASSLVEQGEAFF TGTGCCAGCAGCTTAGTAGAACAGGGAGAAGCTTTCTTT
TRBJ2-2 TRBV2 TRBD1 few CASSGTGPGELFF TGTGCCAGCAGTGGGACAGGACCCGGGGAGCTGTTTTTT